This entry features one T cell receptor beta chain sequence. The antigen is unknown. The entry originates in a study of T cells after posttransplantation cyclophosphamide. The study's findings and limits: Recipient CMV seropositivity and CMV reactivation strongly tracked TRB clonality. Donor CD8+ memory clones often dominated recipient blood repertoires at later times. TRB overlap between skin or GI tissue T cells and blood was limited.

The repertoire was sequenced with immunoSEQ multiplex PCR; TCRdb's copy has only in-frame clones and lacks some. The profile shows fewer than 60,000 clones, 90% to 95% of them singletons. Trimming took 6 bases from V and 0 from J; bases not matched to a gene: 10. The CDR3 loop spans 16 amino acids. CDR1 SQVTM and CDR2 ANQGSEA come from the germline V gene. Peripheral blood was collected from the related graft donor on the marrow donation day. The sample comprised PBMCs. The chain employs TRBV29-1 and TRBJ2-2, with 7 bases that match TRBD1. The clonotype comes from a woman in her 30s in good health and a related stem cell transplant donor. DNA for the CDR3: TGCAGCGTCGAGATCCCCGGGACAGCGAACACCGGGGAGCTGTTTTTT. As protein: CSVEIPGTANTGELFF.